This T cell receptor (beta chain) emerged from a study of CD8+ T cells in alopecia areata. Study results and caveats: Given one nonresponder, whether baseline CD8+ expansion relates to response remains uncertain. Clonality in the scalp and expanded CD8+ clones ranked among the top 100 were significantly decreased by tofacitinib.

With regard to this clone: Its antigen remains unknown.

Sequencing templates came from extracted RNA that was reverse transcribed into cDNA. Measured with immunoSEQ multiplex PCR; TCRdb has only the in-frame clones, and not every one. The table shows about 64,000 clones, with 46% occurring only once. CDR1 SEHNR and CDR2 FQNEAQ come from the germline V gene (reference sequence). The length of the CDR3 is 16 residues. The V gene lost 3 bases and the J gene lost 0 bases, with 15 bases spanning the gap. Treatment meaning: oral pan-JAK inhibitor, 5-10 mg twice daily. Peripheral blood and lesional scalp punch biopsies came from alopecia areata patients. Both CD4+ and CD8+ T cells were separated by sorting PBMCs.

This specimen was CD8+ T cells sorted from blood, taken at roughly week 38, from a patient treated with tofacitinib. The receptor comes from a human donor with alopecia areata. The chain recombines TRBV7-9 with TRBJ2-7; weak D call: TRBD1 (5 bases). Here the CDR3 reads CASSLKGVMSSYEQYF. As DNA, the CDR3 is TGTGCCAGCAGCTTGAAAGGGGTCATGAGCTCCTACGAGCAGTACTTC. The full variable domain, completed using reference TRBV7-9 and TRBJ2-7, is DTGVSQNPRHKITKRGQNVTFRCDPISEHNRLYWYRQTLGQGPEFLTYFQNEAQLEKSRLLSDRFSAERPKGSFSTLEIQRTEQGDSAMYLCASSLKGVMSSYEQYFGPGTRLTVT.